The source of this TCR beta chain is a study of T-cell reconstitution after alpha-beta-depleted transplantation in children (dated by TCRdb to the mid-2010s). Context from the whole study: The study quantitatively tracked T-cell immune reconstitution after TCRalphabeta/CD19-depleted allogeneic hematopoietic cell transplantation in children using TCR repertoire profiling.

Overall results and qualifications from the work: Over subsequent months, a decline in hyperexpanded clone frequencies was noted, and after one year, T-cell counts and TCRbeta diversity were mostly ascribed to newly produced T cells. About two months after transplant, the apparently early recovery of alphabetaT-cell counts reportedly depended on just several hundred clones that had expanded rapidly and came from non-depleted graft cells. In some patients, high TCRbeta diversity at day 60 was attributed to recipient T cells and intrathymic progenitors that had survived conditioning.

The method behind the library was PCR. TCRdb shows the sequencer as Illumina HiSeq 2500. To normalize quantification of the TCRbeta repertoire, the TCR libraries were built with molecular barcoding that relied on unique molecular identifiers. TCRdb took the public reads, trimmed them with fastp at Q25, ran MiXCR for clone calling and kept in-frame beta chains. Each CDR3 protein gets just one entry, which takes the most common genes and DNA from the rows behind it. Within this sample are about 580,000 distinct CDR3 sequences, with more than 20% of them counted one time only. Roughly 15% of the sample belongs to the ten largest clones. Interpreted using the paper, the treatment or condition label stands for: allogeneic hematopoietic cell transplantation with graft depleted of TCRalphabeta T cells and CD19 B cells. Transplant recipients were children who received TCRalphabeta/CD19-depleted allogeneic hematopoietic cell grafts.

CDR1 and CDR2 are read off the germline V gene as SGHAT and FQNNGV. Germline trimming amounts to 3 bases on V and 2 bases on J, with 12 as the count of junction bases outside the gene matches. Counted from cysteine to phenylalanine, this CDR3 has 18 amino acids. The DNA shown is the 54-base CDR3, in frame from base 1. A note on this clonotype: Its antigen has not been determined. No much larger clone exists at a distance of one base, and base qualities are not known.

This receptor was taken from a boy younger than two who had a stem cell transplant for acute myeloid leukemia, so the T cells may come from the graft donor. Sequenced here: PBMCs, mostly from graft donor cells, sampled 360 days after TCRalphabeta/CD19-depleted stem cell transplant. The rearrangement joined TRBV11-2 to TRBJ2-3; the junction holds 9 bases that match TRBD2. The CDR3 protein: CASSFFGWASGTTDTQYF. The DNA is TGTGCCAGCAGCTTCTTTGGCTGGGCTAGCGGGACCACAGATACGCAGTATTTT.